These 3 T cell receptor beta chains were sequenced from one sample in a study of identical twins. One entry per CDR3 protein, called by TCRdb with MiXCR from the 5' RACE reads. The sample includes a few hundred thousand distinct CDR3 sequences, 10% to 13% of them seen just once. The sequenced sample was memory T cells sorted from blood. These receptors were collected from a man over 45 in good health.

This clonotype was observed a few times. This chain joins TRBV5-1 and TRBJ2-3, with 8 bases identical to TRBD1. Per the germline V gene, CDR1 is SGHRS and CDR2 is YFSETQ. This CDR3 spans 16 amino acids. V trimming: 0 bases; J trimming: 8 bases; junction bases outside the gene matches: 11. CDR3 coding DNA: TGCGCCAGCAGCTTGGGACAGGGGATGAGTGGTGGTACGCAGTATTTT. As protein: CASSLGQGMSGGTQYF.

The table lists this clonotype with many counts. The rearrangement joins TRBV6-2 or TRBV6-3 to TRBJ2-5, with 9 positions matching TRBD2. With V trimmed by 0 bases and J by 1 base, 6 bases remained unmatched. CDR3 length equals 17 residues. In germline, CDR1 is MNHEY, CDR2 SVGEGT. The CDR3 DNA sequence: TGTGCCAGCAGTTACTCCCTACTAGCGGGCACCCAAGAGACCCAGTACTTC. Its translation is CASSYSLLAGTQETQYF.

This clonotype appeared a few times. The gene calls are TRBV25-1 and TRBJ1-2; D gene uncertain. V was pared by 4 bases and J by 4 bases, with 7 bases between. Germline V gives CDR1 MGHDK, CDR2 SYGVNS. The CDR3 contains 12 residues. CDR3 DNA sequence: TGTGCCAGCAGTGGGAGGGCCTATGGCTACACCTTC. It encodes CASSGRAYGYTF.